One sample yielded the 17 T cell receptor beta chains listed below, sequenced in a study of T cells in women clearing cervical HPV infection. TCRdb keeps only in-frame clones here, not all; method: immunoSEQ multiplex PCR. The sample's table shows about 8,400 clones. The specimen was blood buffy coat. The receptors here all came from a woman aged 18 to 69 with a cervical HPV16 infection that either progressed to CIN3+ or cleared (not recorded which).

Comment on this clone: From the germline J gene comes the end of the CDR3, since the read stops 3 residues before it. V gene TRBV10-3 combines with J gene TRBJ2-3; D possibly corresponds to TRBD2 (5 bases). The CDR3 is made up of 15 amino acids. Per the germline V gene, CDR1 is ENHRY and CDR2 is SYGVKD. V lost 7 bases and J lost 3, with 17 bases in between. The CDR3 DNA, read in part, is TGTGCCATCACGGCTAGCCCGTTCCTTACAGATACG. As protein: CAITASPFLTDT. Given in full, the CDR3 is CAITASPFLTDTQYF.

CDR3 residues: CASSLGTGGAPEAFF. The CDR3 DNA, read in part, is TGCGCCAGCAGCTTGGGGACAGGGGGCGCCCCCGAA. This chain connects TRBV5-1 to TRBJ1-1; 11 nucleotides align to TRBD1. The CDR3 is cut off 3 residues early in the read; its end comes from the germline J gene. The CDR3 sequence is 15 residues long. Germline loops: CDR1 SGHRS, CDR2 YFSETQ.

For this clone: Sequencing ends 3 residues short of the CDR3 end; the germline J gene provides the rest. The chain is built from TRBV9 and TRBJ2-2, with TRBD2 matching over 7 bases. The length of the CDR3 is 16 residues. Germline V gene lookup returns CDR1 SGDLS and CDR2 YYNGEE. The junction had 12 bases not matched to a gene; V was cut back by 4 bases and J by 6 bases. CDR3 protein: CASSLPGLGGSGELFF. The part of the CDR3 DNA that was read is TGTGCCAGCAGCCTGCCGGGACTCGGGGGGTCCGGGGAG. The complete variable domain, with remaining parts taken from reference TRBV9 and TRBJ2-2, reads DSGVTQTPKHLITATGQRVTLRCSPRSGDLSVYWYQQSLDQGLQFLIQYYNGEERAKGNILERFSAQQFPDLHSELNLSSLELGDSALYFCASSLPGLGGSGELFFGEGSRLTVL.

CDR3 protein: CASSSGGGYTF. Incomplete CDR3 DNA: TGTGCCAGCAGTTCAGGGGGCGGC. The chain recombines TRBV2 with TRBJ1-2; 8 nucleotides align to TRBD1. Read data end 3 residues before the CDR3 end; the end is taken from the germline J gene. The CDR3 is made up of 11 amino acids. Germline V gives CDR1 SNHLY, CDR2 FYNNEI.

Points on this clone: Read coverage stops 3 residues before the CDR3 terminus; the germline J gene supplies the remainder. The chain joins TRBV6-1 to TRBJ2-2, with a tentative D call TRBD2 (5 bases). Trimming removed 1 base from V and 1 base from J, with 13 bases in between. CDR1 is MNHNS, CDR2 SASEGT, per germline. The CDR3 is 17 residues long. CDR3 bases read: TGTGCCAGCAGTGAAGGTCGGATAGCGATGAACACCGGGGAG. As protein: CASSEGRIAMNTGE. The complete CDR3 protein is CASSEGRIAMNTGELFF.

This clone is classed as medium-sized by frequency. The read gets to within 3 residues of the CDR3 end, and the germline J gene fills in the rest. The chain combines TRBV18 with TRBJ2-1; D might be TRBD2 (6 bases). CDR1 and CDR2 (germline): KGHSH, LQKENI. CDR3 size: 17 residues. The V and J ends lost 6 bases and 0 bases respectively, with 18 bases between them. CDR3 DNA, as far as it was read: TGTGCCAGCTCGCGCAAGCCCGACGGGGGCTCCTACAATGAG. This gives the protein CASSRKPDGGSYNE. The complete CDR3 sequence is CASSRKPDGGSYNEQFF.

With regard to this clone: The missing CDR3 end, 3 residues past where the read stops, is filled in from the germline J gene. The chain carries TRBV14 and TRBJ2-2, with D unclear. This CDR3 has 14 amino acids. Germline V gene sequence: CDR1 SGHDN, CDR2 FVKESK. The sequenced part of the CDR3 DNA is TGTGCCAGCAGAAGAGAAACACCAAATTCACCG. Protein product: CASRRETPNSP. The whole CDR3 protein reads CASRRETPNSPLFF.

In the case of this clone: The missing CDR3 end, 3 residues past where the read stops, is filled in from the germline J gene. The rearrangement links TRBV7-6 to TRBJ2-3, with a possible D match to TRBD2 (6 bases). From germline, CDR1 is SGHVS and CDR2 FNYEAQ. This CDR3 region has 14 residues. The sequenced part of the CDR3 DNA is TGTGCCAGCAGCTTAGGGACTAACCAAGAGACG. Encoded protein: CASSLGTNQET. The whole CDR3 sequence is CASSLGTNQETQYF. Full variable domain (remainder filled in from reference TRBV7-6 and TRBJ2-3): GAGVSQSPRYKVTKRGQDVALRCDPISGHVSLYWYRQALGQGPEFLTYFNYEAQQDKSGLPNDRFSAERPEGSISTLTIQRTEQRDSAMYRCASSLGTNQETQYFGPGTRLTVL.

Remarks on this clone: The CDR3 end lies 3 residues beyond the end of the read and is filled in from the germline J gene. The rearrangement uses TRBV18 and TRBJ1-6; D might be TRBD1 (5 bases). Per germline, CDR1 KGHSH and CDR2 LQKENI. The CDR3 loop spans 15 amino acids. Trimming took off 6 bases at V and 3 bases at J, with 12 bases between the two ends. The chain's CDR3 is CASSGGPVYNSPLHF. Partial CDR3 DNA: TGTGCCAGCTCCGGGGGTCCCGTCTATAATTCACCC.

Considering frequency, this clone is medium-sized. The CDR3 end falls 3 residues outside the read, so it is completed with the germline J gene. The chain has TRBV5-4 and TRBJ2-2; D perhaps matches TRBD2 (7 bases). The CDR3 sequence is 15 residues long. Germline CDR1 and CDR2: SGHNT and YYREEE (reference sequence). Partial CDR3 DNA: TGTGCCAGCAGCTTTGGGTTTGGGGGGGCCAACGTG. As protein: CASSFGFGGANV. The whole CDR3 is CASSFGFGGANVLFF.

About this clone: The read is 3 residues too short to cover the CDR3 end, so that end is filled in from the germline J gene. The chain combines TRBV19 with TRBJ2-3; 10 bases agree with TRBD1. Germline V gene sequence: CDR1 LNHDA, CDR2 SQIVND (reference sequence). The CDR3 sequence is 16 residues long. This CDR3 is CASSIPGQGPNQPQYF. CDR3 bases read: TGTGCCAGTAGTATCCCGGGACAGGGGCCCAATCAGCCG.

A remark on this clone: The missing CDR3 end, 3 residues past where the read stops, is filled in from the germline J gene. The chain is built from TRBV2 and TRBJ1-5, with TRBD1 identical over 9 bases. The J segment lost 6 bases and the V segment lost 6 bases, leaving 9 bases of the junction unmatched. Per germline, CDR1 SNHLY and CDR2 FYNNEI. The length of the CDR3 is 15 residues. CDR3 protein: CASSDGTGIGQPQHF. The sequenced part of the CDR3 DNA is TGTGCCAGCAGCGACGGGACAGGGATTGGTCAGCCC.

This clone registers medium-sized by frequency. The read terminates 3 residues ahead of where the CDR3 ends, so the germline J gene completes it. The rearrangement links TRBV14 to TRBJ2-5; tentatively, D is TRBD2 (5 bases). V was cut by 4 bases and J by 0 bases, with 18 bases left in between. In germline, CDR1 is SGHDN, CDR2 FVKESK. The CDR3 length is 17 residues. CDR3 bases read: TGTGCCAGCAGCCTAGTGTACGGACTCTATCACCAAGAGACC. Translating it yields CASSLVYGLYHQET. The entire CDR3 is CASSLVYGLYHQETQYF. Using reference TRBV14 and TRBJ2-5 for the parts outside the CDR3, the full variable domain is EAGVTQFPSHSVIEKGQTVTLRCDPISGHDNLYWYRRVMGKEIKFLLHFVKESKQDESGMPNNRFLAERTGGTYSTLKVQPAELEDSGVYFCASSLVYGLYHQETQYFGPGTRLLVL.

To note about this clone: The CDR3 extends 3 residues past the end of the read, so its final part is completed from the germline J gene. The chain combines TRBV12-3 or TRBV12-4 with TRBJ2-3; TRBD1 might be the D (5 bases). The V gene lost 2 bases and the J gene lost 5 bases, with 11 bases spanning the gap. The CDR3 has 14 residues. The CDR3 region is CASSLPRDIDTQYF. The CDR3 bases that were read are TGTGCCAGCAGTTTACCCAGGGATATAGATACG.

For this clone: The read finishes 3 residues shy of the CDR3 end, and the germline J gene is used to complete it. V and J are TRBV20-1 and TRBJ1-6, with 7 bases that match TRBD1. Germline CDR1 is DFQATT and CDR2 is SNEGSKA (reference sequence). The CDR3 runs to 14 residues. J lost 7 bases, V lost 0 bases, and 3 bases had no gene match. CDR3 amino acids: CSARDQGGNSPLHF. The DNA read from the CDR3 is TGCAGTGCTAGAGATCAGGGGGGCAATTCACCC.

As for this clone: The read terminates 3 residues before the CDR3 end, so the remaining end is supplied by the germline J gene. The rearrangement joins TRBV9 to TRBJ2-2; D is ambiguous. CDR3 length equals 14 residues. Trimming removed 0 bases from V and 8 bases from J, with 11 bases in between. CDR1 and CDR2 from the germline V gene are SGDLS and YYNGEE. The covered CDR3 bases are TGTGCCAGCAGCGTAGCTGCGAGTTCTGGGGAG. This gives the protein CASSVAASSGE. The whole CDR3 region reads CASSVAASSGELFF.

Turning to this clone: The read ends 3 residues early relative to the CDR3; the germline J gene fills the gap. V gene TRBV19 combines with J gene TRBJ1-2; 7 nucleotides align to TRBD1. Looked up from germline, CDR1 is LNHDA and CDR2 is SQIVND (reference sequence). CDR3 size: 13 residues. The CDR3 sequence: CASSPVTGYEYTF. The sequenced CDR3 bases are TGTGCCAGTAGCCCTGTGACAGGGTACGAA.